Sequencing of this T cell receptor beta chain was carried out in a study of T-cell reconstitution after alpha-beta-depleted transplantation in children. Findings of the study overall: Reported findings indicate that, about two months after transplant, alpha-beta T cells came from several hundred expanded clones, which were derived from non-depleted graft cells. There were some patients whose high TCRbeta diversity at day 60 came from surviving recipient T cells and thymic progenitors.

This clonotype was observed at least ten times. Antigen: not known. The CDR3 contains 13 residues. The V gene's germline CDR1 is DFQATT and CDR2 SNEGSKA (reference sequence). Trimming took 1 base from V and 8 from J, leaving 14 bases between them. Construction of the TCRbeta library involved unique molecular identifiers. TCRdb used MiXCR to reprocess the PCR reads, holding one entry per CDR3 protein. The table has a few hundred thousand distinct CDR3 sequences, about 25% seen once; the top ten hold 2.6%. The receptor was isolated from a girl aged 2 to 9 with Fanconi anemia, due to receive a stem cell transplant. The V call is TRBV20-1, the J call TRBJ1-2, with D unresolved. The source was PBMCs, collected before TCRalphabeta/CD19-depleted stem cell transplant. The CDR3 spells CSARVDVFYGYTF. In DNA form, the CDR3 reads TGCAGTGCTAGAGTGGATGTTTTCTACGGCTACACCTTC.